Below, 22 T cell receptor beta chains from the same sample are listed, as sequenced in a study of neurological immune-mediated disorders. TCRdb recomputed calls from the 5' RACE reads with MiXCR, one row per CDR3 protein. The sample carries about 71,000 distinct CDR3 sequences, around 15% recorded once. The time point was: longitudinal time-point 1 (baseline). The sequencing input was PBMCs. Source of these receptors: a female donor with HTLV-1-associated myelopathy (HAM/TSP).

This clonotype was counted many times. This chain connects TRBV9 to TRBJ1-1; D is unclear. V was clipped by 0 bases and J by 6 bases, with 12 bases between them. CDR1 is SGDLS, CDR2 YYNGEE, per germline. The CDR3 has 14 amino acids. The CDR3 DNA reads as TGTGCCAGCAGCGTAGGGAGCCGTTCCCCTGAAGCTTTCTTT. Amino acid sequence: CASSVGSRSPEAFF. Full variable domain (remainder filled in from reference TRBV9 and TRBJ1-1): DSGVTQTPKHLITATGQRVTLRCSPRSGDLSVYWYQQSLDQGLQFLIQYYNGEERAKGNILERFSAQQFPDLHSELNLSSLELGDSALYFCASSVGSRSPEAFFGQGTRLTVV.

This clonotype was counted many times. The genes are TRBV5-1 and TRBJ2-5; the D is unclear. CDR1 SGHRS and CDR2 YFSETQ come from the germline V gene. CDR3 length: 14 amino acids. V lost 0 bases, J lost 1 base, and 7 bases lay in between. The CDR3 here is CASSLGRIQETQYF. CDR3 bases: TGCGCCAGCAGCTTGGGGCGGATCCAAGAGACCCAGTACTTC. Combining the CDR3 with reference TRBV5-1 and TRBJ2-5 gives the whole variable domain KAGVTQTPRYLIKTRGQQVTLSCSPISGHRSVSWYQQTPGQGLQFLFEYFSETQRNKGNFPGRFSGRQFSNSRSEMNVSTLELGDSALYLCASSLGRIQETQYFGPGTRLLVL.

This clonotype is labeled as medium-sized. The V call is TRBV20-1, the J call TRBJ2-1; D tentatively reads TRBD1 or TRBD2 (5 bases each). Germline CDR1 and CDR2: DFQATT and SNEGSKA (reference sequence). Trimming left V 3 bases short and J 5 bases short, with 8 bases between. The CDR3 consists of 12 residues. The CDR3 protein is CSASGTNNEQFF. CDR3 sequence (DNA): TGCAGTGCTAGCGGGACCAACAATGAGCAGTTCTTC.

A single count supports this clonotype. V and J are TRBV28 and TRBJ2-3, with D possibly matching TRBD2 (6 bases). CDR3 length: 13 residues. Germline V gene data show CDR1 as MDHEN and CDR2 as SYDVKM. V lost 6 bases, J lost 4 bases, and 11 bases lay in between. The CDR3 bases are TGTGCCAGCAGCGGCGGCGGGGCAGATACGCAGTATTTT. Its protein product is CASSGGGADTQYF.

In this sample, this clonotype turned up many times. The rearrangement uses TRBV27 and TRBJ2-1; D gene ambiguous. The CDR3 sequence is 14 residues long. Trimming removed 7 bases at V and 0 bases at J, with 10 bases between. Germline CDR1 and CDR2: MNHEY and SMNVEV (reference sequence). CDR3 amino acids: CASKGTSSYNEQFF. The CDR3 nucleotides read TGTGCCAGCAAGGGCACGAGCTCCTACAATGAGCAGTTCTTC.

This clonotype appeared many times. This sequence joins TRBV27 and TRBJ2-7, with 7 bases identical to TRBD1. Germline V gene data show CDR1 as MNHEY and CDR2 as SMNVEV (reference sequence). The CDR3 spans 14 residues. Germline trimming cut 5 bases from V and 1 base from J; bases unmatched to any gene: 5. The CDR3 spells CASSRTGASYEQYF. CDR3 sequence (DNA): TGTGCCAGCAGTCGGACAGGTGCTTCCTACGAGCAGTACTTC.

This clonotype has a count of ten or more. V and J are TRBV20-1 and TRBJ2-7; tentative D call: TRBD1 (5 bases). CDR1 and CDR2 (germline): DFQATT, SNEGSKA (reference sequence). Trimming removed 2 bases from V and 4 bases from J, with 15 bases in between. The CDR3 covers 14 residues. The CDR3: CSARNSGRGYEQYF. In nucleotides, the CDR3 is TGCAGTGCTAGAAATTCAGGGCGTGGGTACGAGCAGTACTTC.

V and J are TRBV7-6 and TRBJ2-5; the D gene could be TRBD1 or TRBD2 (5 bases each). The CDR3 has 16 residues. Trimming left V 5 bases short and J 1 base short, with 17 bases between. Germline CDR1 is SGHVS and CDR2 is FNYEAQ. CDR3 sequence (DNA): TGTGCCAGCAGCCCGTGGCAGTGGGGACGCCAAGAGACCCAGTACTTC. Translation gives CASSPWQWGRQETQYF.

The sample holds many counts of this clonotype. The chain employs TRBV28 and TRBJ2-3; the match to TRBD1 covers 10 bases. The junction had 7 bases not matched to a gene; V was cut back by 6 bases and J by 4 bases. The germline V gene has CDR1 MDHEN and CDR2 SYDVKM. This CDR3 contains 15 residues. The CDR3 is CASSRGQGYADTQYF. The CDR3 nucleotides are TGTGCCAGCAGCCGGGGACAGGGGTATGCAGATACGCAGTATTTT.

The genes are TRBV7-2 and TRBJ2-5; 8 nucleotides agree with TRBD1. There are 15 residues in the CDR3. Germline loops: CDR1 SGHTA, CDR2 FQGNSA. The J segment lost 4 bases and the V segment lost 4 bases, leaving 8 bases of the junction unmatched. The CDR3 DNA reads TGTGCCAGCAGCTCAAATGGACAGGGCGGAGAGACCCAGTACTTC. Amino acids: CASSSNGQGGETQYF.

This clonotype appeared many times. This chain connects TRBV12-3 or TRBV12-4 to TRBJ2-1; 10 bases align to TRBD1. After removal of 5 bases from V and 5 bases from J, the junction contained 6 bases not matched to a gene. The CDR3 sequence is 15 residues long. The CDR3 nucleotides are TGTGCCAGCAGTCCGGGACAGGGGTGGAACAATGAGCAGTTCTTC. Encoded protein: CASSPGQGWNNEQFF.

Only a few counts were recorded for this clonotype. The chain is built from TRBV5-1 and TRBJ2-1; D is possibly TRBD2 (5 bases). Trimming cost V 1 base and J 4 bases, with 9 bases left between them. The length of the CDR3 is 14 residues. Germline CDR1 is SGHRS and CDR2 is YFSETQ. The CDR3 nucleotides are TGCGCCAGCAGCTTGCTAGCTCAGTACAATGAGCAGTTCTTC. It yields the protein CASSLLAQYNEQFF.

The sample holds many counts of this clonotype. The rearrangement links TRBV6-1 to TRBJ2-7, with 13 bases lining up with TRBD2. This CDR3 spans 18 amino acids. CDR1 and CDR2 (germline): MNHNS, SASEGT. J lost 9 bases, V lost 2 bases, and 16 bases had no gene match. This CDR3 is CASSEIGTSGDFYERQYF. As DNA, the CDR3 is TGTGCCAGCAGTGAAATTGGGACTAGCGGGGACTTCTACGAGAGGCAGTACTTC.

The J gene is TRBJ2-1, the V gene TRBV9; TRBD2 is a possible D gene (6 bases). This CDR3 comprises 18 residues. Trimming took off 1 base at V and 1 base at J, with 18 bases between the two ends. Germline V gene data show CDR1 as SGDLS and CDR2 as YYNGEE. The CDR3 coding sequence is TGTGCCAGCAGCGTATCAGGTGGGGGGACGGAATCCTACAATGAGCAGTTCTTC. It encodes CASSVSGGGTESYNEQFF.

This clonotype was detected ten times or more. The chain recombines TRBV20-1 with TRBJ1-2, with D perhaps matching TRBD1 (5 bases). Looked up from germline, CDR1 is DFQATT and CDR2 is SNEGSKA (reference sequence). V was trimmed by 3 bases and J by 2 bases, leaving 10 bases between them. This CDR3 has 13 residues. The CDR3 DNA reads TGCAGTGCTAGTCCCAGGGAGAACTATGGCTACACCTTC. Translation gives CSASPRENYGYTF.

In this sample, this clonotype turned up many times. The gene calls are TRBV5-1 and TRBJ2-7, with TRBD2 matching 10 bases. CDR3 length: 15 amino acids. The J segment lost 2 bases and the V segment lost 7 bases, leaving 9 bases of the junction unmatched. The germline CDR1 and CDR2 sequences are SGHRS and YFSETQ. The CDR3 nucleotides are TGCGCCAGCGGACAAGCCGGGACTAGCGCCTACGAGCAGTACTTC. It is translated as CASGQAGTSAYEQYF.

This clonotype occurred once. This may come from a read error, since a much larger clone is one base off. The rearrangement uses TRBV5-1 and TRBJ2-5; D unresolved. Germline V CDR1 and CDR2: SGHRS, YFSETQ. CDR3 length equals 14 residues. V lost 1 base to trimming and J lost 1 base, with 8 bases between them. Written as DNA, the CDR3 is TGCGCCAGCAGCTTGTTTAGGGCCCAAGAGACCCAGTACTTC. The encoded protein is CASSLFRAQETQYF.

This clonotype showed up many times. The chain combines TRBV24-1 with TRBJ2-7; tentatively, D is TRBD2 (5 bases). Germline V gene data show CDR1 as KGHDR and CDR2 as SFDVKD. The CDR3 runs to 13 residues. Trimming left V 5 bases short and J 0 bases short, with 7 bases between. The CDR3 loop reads CATSAGISYEQYF. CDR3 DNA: TGTGCCACCAGTGCGGGGATCTCCTACGAGCAGTACTTC.

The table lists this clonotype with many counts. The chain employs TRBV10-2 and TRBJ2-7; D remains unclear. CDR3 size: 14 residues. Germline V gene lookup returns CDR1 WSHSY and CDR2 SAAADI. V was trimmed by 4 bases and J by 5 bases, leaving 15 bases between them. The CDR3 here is CASSVVGRFHEQYF. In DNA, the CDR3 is TGCGCCAGCAGTGTGGTGGGCAGGTTCCACGAGCAGTACTTC.

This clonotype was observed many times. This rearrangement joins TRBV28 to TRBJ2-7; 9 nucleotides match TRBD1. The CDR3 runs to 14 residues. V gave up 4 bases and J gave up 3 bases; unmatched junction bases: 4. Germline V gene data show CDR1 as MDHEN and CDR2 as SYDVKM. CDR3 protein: CASSYGQGYYEQYF. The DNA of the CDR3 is TGTGCCAGCAGTTATGGACAGGGGTACTACGAGCAGTACTTC.

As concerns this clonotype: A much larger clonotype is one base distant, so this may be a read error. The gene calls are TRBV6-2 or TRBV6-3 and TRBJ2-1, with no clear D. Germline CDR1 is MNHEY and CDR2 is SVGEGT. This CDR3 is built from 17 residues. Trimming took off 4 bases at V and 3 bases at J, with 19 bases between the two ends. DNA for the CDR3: TGTGCCAGCAGTTCCCGGTTAGCTGTATATTTCTACAATGAGCAGTTCTTC. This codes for CASSSRLAVYFYNEQFF.

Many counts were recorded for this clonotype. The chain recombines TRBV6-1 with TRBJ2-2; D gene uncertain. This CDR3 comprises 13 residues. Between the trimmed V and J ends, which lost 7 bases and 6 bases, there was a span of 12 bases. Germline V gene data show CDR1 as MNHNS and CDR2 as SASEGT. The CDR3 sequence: CASKVGRPGELFF. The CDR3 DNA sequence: TGTGCCAGCAAAGTCGGCCGTCCCGGGGAGCTGTTTTTT.